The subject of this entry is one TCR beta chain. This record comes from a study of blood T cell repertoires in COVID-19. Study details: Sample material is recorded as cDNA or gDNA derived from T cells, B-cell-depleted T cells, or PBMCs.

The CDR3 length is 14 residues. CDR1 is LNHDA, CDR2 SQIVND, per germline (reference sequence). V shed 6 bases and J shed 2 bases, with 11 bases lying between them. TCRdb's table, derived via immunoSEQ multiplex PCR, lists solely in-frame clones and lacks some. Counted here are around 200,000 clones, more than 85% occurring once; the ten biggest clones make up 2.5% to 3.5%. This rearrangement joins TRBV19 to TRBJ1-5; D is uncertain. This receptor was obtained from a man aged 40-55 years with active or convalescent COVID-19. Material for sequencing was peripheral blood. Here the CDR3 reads CASSLQIGNQPQHF. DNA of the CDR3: TGTGCCAGTAGCCTCCAGATTGGCAATCAGCCCCAGCATTTT. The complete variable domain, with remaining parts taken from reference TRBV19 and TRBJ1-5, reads DGGITQSPKYLFRKEGQNVTLSCEQNLNHDAMYWYRQDPGQGLRLIYYSQIVNDFQKGDIAEGYSVSREKKESFPLTVTSAQKNPTAFYLCASSLQIGNQPQHFGDGTRLSIL.